This entry features one TCR beta chain sequence. Its antigen is not identified. The read halts 3 residues ahead of the CDR3 end, with the missing end drawn from the germline J gene. This entry belongs to a study of T cell clonality in common variable immunodeficiency. The junction had 5 bases not matched to a gene; V was cut back by 3 bases and J by 1 base. There are 16 residues in the CDR3. Germline V gene sequence: CDR1 SNHLY, CDR2 FYNNEI. Sequencing input was equivalent genomic DNA from CVID and controls. Clones were sequenced by immunoSEQ multiplex PCR, and TCRdb holds only the in-frame ones, with some missing. The record shows just over 15,000 clones for this sample, with no singletons present. Whole-study results and caveats: Common variable immunodeficiency TCR beta sequences reportedly had fewer deletions and N-nucleotide insertions.

Heparinized whole blood, about 4.5 to 8.5 ml, came from each donor. The rearrangement uses TRBV2 and TRBJ2-5; 10 positions match TRBD2. The receptor comes from a human donor with common variable immunodeficiency. The sample taken for sequencing was peripheral blood mononuclear cells. The DNA read from the CDR3 is TGTGCCAGCAGTGAGACTAGCGGGTTACCCCAAGAGACC. This translates into CASSETSGLPQET. Given in full, the CDR3 is CASSETSGLPQETQYF. The full variable domain, with the rest looked up from reference TRBV2 and TRBJ2-5, is EPEVTQTPSHQVTQMGQEVILRCVPISNHLYFYWYRQILGQKVEFLVSFYNNEISEKSEIFDDQFSVERPDGSNFTLKIRSTKLEDSAMYFCASSETSGLPQETQYFGPGTRLLVL.